One T cell receptor (beta chain) is described in this entry. This entry is derived from a study of blood T cell repertoires in COVID-19. This CDR3 is built from 17 residues. V lost 5 bases and J lost 2; bases outside the gene matches: 10. Germline CDR1 reads SNHLY; CDR2 reads FYNNEI. This table comes from immunoSEQ multiplex PCR, and its TCRdb copy is limited to in-frame clones, with some not included. The sample yields a few hundred thousand clones, 89% seen once. V and J are TRBV2 and TRBJ2-7, with TRBD2 matching 12 bases. The TCR comes from a woman between 45 and 60 years old who had been exposed to COVID-19. The sample consisted of PBMCs or T cells enriched from blood (not recorded which). CDR3 sequence reads: CASSPNWGLAGPYEQYF. The DNA of the CDR3 is TGTGCCAGCAGTCCCAACTGGGGACTAGCGGGCCCCTACGAGCAGTACTTC.